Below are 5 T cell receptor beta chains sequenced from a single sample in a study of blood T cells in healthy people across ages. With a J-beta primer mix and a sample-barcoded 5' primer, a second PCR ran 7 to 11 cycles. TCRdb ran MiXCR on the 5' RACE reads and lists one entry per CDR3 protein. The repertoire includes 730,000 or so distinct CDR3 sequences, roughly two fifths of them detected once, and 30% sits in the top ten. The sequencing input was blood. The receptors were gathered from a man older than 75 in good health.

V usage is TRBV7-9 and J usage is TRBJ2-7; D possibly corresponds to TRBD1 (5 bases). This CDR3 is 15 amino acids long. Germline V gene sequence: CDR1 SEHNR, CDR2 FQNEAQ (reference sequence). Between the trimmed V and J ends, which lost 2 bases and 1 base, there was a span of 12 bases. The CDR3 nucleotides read TGTGCCAGCAGCTTATTCCAGGGAAAATCCTACGAGCAGTACTTC. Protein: CASSLFQGKSYEQYF.

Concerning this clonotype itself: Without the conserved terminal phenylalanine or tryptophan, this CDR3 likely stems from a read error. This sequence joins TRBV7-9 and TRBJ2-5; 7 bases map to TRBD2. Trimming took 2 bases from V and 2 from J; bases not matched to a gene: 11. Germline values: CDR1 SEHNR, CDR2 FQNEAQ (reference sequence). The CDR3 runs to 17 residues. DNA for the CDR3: TGTGCCAGCAGCTTACCCATCGGGGAGCGGGGTCAAGAGACCCAGTACCTC. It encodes CASSLPIGERGQETQYL.

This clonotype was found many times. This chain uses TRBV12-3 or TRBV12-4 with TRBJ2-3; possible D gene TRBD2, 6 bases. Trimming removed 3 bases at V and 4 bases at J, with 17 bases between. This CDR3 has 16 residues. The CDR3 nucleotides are TGTGCCAGCAGTTTGGTCTTTGGAGGGGATGCAGATACGCAGTATTTT. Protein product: CASSLVFGGDADTQYF.

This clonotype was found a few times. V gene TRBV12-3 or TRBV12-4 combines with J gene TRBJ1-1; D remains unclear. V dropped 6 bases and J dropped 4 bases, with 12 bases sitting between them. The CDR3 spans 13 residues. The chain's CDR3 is CASSLGLGTEAFF. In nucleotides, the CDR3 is TGTGCCAGCAGCCTCGGACTCGGCACTGAAGCTTTCTTT.

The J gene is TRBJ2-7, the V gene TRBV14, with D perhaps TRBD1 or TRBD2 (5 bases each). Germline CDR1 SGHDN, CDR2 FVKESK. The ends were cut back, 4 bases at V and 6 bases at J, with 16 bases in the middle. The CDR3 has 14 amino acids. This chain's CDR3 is CASSRSEGKIEQYF. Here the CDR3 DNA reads TGTGCCAGCAGCCGGAGCGAGGGGAAGATCGAGCAGTACTTC.